This TCR beta chain appears in the sequencing data of a study of blood T cell repertoires in COVID-19. Across the study: Both acute and convalescent COVID-19 samples were obtained from the United States, Italy and Spain. Sample material is recorded as cDNA or gDNA derived from T cells, B-cell-depleted T cells, or PBMCs.

The V gene end was trimmed by 5 bases and the J gene end by 3 bases; junction bases not matched to a gene: 10. The CDR3 totals 15 residues. Germline V lookup: CDR1 GTSNPN, CDR2 SVGIG (reference sequence). In the original analysis: Amplification of reference gene primers provided the estimated nucleated cell counts. Libraries were prepared by immunoSEQ multiplex PCR; TCRdb keeps only in-frame clonotypes and omits some of them. The V and J calls and clone size were taken over from that table, and D and trimming were inferred from the DNA. The table includes over 200,000 clones, about 90% detected once.

What was sequenced was peripheral blood. The chain combines TRBV30 with TRBJ2-3; 8 bases fit TRBD2. The receptor's source is a middle-aged man with active or convalescent COVID-19. The CDR3 loop is CAWGKAGVGTDTQYF. In nucleotides, the CDR3 is TGTGCCTGGGGTAAAGCGGGAGTAGGTACAGATACGCAGTATTTT. The full variable domain, rest sourced from reference TRBV30 and TRBJ2-3, is SQTIHQWPATLVQPVGSPLSLECTVEGTSNPNLYWYRQAAGRGLQLLFYSVGIGQISSEVPQNLSASRPQDRQFILSSKKLLLSDSGFYLCAWGKAGVGTDTQYFGPGTRLTVL.